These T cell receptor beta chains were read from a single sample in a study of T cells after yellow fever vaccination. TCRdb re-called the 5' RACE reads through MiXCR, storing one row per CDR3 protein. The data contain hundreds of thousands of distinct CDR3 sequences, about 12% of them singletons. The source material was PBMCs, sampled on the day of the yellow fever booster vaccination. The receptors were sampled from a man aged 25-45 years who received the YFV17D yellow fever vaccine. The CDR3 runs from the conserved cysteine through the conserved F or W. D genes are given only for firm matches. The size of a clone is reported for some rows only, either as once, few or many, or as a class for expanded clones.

TGCAGTGCTAGAGTACCCGGGCAGGGCACCGGGGAGCTGTTTTTT CSARVPGQGTGELFF NA TRBV20-1 NA TRBJ2-2
TGTGCCAGCAGCTTTCGGGCAGACTACCAAGAGACCCAGTACTTC CASSFRADYQETQYF NA TRBV7-2 NA TRBJ2-5
TGTGCCAGTCAGACTAGCGGGGGATTTCGAGATACGCAGTATTTT CASQTSGGFRDTQYF TRBD2 TRBV4-2 few TRBJ2-3
TGTGCCAGCCACCCCGCGGAGAACTCCTACGAGCAGTACTTC CASHPAENSYEQYF NA TRBV6-1 few TRBJ2-7
TGTGCCAGCAGCTTACGGAGGAATGAGAAAAATGAGCAGTTCTTC CASSLRRNEKNEQFF NA TRBV7-2 few TRBJ2-1
TGTGCCAGCAGCCCCAGCCCAGGATTCCGAACAGATACGCAGTATTTT CASSPSPGFRTDTQYF NA TRBV4-2 NA TRBJ2-3
TGTGCCAGCTCACGGACAACAGGGGTTTGGAATGAGCAGTTCTTC CASSRTTGVWNEQFF TRBD1 TRBV18 NA TRBJ2-1
TGCGCCAGCAGCCCCCTCACGAGGACCGGGGAGCTGTTTTTT CASSPLTRTGELFF NA TRBV4-3 few TRBJ2-2
TGTGCCAGCAGCTTAGAGGGGGACCCGATCTACGAGCAGTACTTC CASSLEGDPIYEQYF NA TRBV11-3 NA TRBJ2-7
TGCAGTGCTAGGTGGGAGAACCATTACAATGAGCAGTTCTTC CSARWENHYNEQFF NA TRBV20-1 NA TRBJ2-1
TGTGCCAGCAGCCCCGGGACTAGCGGGAGGGGGGATGAGCAGTTCTTC CASSPGTSGRGDEQFF TRBD2 TRBV7-3 NA TRBJ2-1
TGTGCCAGCAGCCCGAGGACACTTCACCAAGAGACCCAGTACTTC CASSPRTLHQETQYF NA TRBV7-2 NA TRBJ2-5
TGCAGCGTTGCGTCGCCGAATAGCGGGAATAAAGACACCGGGGAGCTGTTTTTT CSVASPNSGNKDTGELFF TRBD2 TRBV29-1 few TRBJ2-2
TGTGCCAGCAGCTTATCCTCTAGGGCACGGGATACGCAGTATTTT CASSLSSRARDTQYF NA TRBV7-2 few TRBJ2-3
TGCGCCAGCAGCACCGGACTAGTGGTGACCTACGAGCAGTACTTC CASSTGLVVTYEQYF TRBD2 TRBV5-1 few TRBJ2-7
TGTGCCACCAGCAGATCCCGGGACTCGGGACAGCCCCAGCATTTT CATSRSRDSGQPQHF NA TRBV15 NA TRBJ1-5
TGCAGTGCTAAAACGTCGAAGGGGAATTTATACGAGCAGTACTTC CSAKTSKGNLYEQYF NA TRBV20-1 NA TRBJ2-7
TGTGCCAGTAGTTCAAGTTCCAGGGGGGCCACTGAAGCTTTCTTT CASSSSSRGATEAFF TRBD1 TRBV19 few TRBJ1-1
TGTGCCAGCAGCCAAGGTGCCGCTATGGGCAGCGAGCAGTACTTC CASSQGAAMGSEQYF NA TRBV3-1 many TRBJ2-7
TGTGCCTGGAGTGTACGGGGGAGCACTGAAGCTTTCTTT CAWSVRGSTEAFF NA TRBV30 NA TRBJ1-1